This T cell receptor beta chain emerged from a study of T cell responses to AZD1222 COVID-19 vaccine. As to this clone: The target antigen is unknown.

Whole-study findings and limits: CD4 TCRs associated with vaccination spanned spike, dominating at 160-218 and 743-854. Baseline antibody screening turned up just five to seven seropositive AZD1222 recipients. Only after the peak T cell response were repertoires sampled.

TCRdb's copy holds only in-frame clones and misses some; the assay was immunoSEQ multiplex PCR. The sample shows 95,000 to 150,000 clones, 70% to 90% of them seen only once. Trimming removed 2 bases at V and 3 bases at J, with 8 bases between. The CDR3 length is 13 residues. This chain connects TRBV23-1 to TRBJ2-7, with D unresolved. TRBV23-1 is designated an ORF whose function remains uncertain. This TCR came from an adult in good health. The sequencing used peripheral blood, collected on day 0 of AZD1222 vaccination. The CDR3 DNA follows: TGCGCCAGCAGTCAACCGGTGCTCTACGAGCAGTACTTC. The encoded protein is CASSQPVLYEQYF.